These 8 T cell receptor beta chains originate from one sample sequenced in a study of T cell repertoires in aging, cancer and after chemotherapy (dated by TCRdb to between 2019 and 2020). Sequencing was performed on an Illumina MiSeq. Rearranged TRB sequences spanning V, D and J segments were amplified in a multiplex touch-down PCR with a mixed TRB-A/B primer pool. TCRdb's own reprocessing of the public reads used fastp at Q25 and MiXCR and kept productive beta chains. Identical CDR3 proteins give one entry, which carries the most common genes and DNA. A total of over 8,500 distinct CDR3 sequences appear in this sample, under 55% of them only once. Approximately 7% of the sample is taken by the ten largest. Instead of sorted cells or RNA, genomic DNA extracted from peripheral blood served as the source for amplifying TCR beta rearrangements. The sequenced sample was blood. The source of these receptors is a human donor in good health.

This clonotype was seen more than once but under ten times. This sequence joins TRBV29-1 and TRBJ2-7; D could derive from TRBD1 or TRBD2 (5 bases each). V was shortened by 4 bases and J by 0 bases, with 16 bases between the two germline ends. This CDR3 is 15 amino acids long. CDR1 is SQVTM, CDR2 ANQGSEA, per germline. Here the CDR3 DNA reads TGCAGCGTTGCGCACAAACCGGGACCCTCCTACGAGCAGTACTTC. This encodes CSVAHKPGPSYEQYF.

The chain carries TRBV6-5 and TRBJ2-1; 13 positions match TRBD2. Germline CDR1 reads MNHEY; CDR2 reads SVGAGI. The CDR3 is 16 amino acids. Trimming took 7 bases from V and 4 from J; bases not matched to a gene: 7. CDR3 nucleotides: TGTGCCAGCATTTTTCCGGGACTAGCGGGATACAATGAGCAGTTCTTC. Its translation: CASIFPGLAGYNEQFF.

This clonotype was observed a few times. The chain couples TRBV6-6 to TRBJ1-6; 8 bases line up with TRBD1. J was trimmed by 18 bases and V by 7 bases; bases with no gene match: 14. CDR3 length: 13 residues. Germline CDR1 reads MNHNY; CDR2 reads SVGAGI (reference sequence). Here the CDR3 DNA reads TGTGCCAGCACCCCAGGTGGATTCGGGACAGGCCACTTT. As protein: CASTPGGFGTGHF.

The chain couples TRBV10-3 to TRBJ1-2, with no clear D. The CDR3 is 11 amino acids. The V gene lost 6 bases and the J gene lost 4 bases, with 6 bases spanning the gap. Germline CDR1 reads ENHRY; CDR2 reads SYGVKD. This chain's CDR3 is CAIRGVYGYTF. DNA for the CDR3: TGTGCCATCAGAGGTGTCTATGGCTACACCTTC.

The rearrangement uses TRBV7-2 and TRBJ2-2; 13 nucleotides align to TRBD2. Per the germline V gene, CDR1 is SGHTA and CDR2 is FQGNSA. The CDR3 covers 17 residues. After removal of 4 bases from V and 4 bases from J, the junction contained 6 bases not matched to a gene. CDR3 protein: CASSSLAGGPRTGELFF. The DNA of the CDR3 is TGTGCCAGCAGCTCACTAGCGGGAGGGCCGCGCACCGGGGAGCTGTTTTTT.

This clonotype was observed a few times. V and J are TRBV7-9 and TRBJ2-1; 8 bases align to TRBD2. This CDR3 has 15 residues. Unmatched junction bases numbered 7, after V lost 2 bases and J lost 7 bases. The V gene's germline CDR1 is SEHNR and CDR2 FQNEAQ (reference sequence). Here the CDR3 DNA reads TGTGCCAGCAGCTTACTGCGGGGGGATGGAAATGAGCAGTTCTTC. Protein sequence: CASSLLRGDGNEQFF. The entire variable domain, with the rest obtained from reference TRBV7-9 and TRBJ2-1, is as follows: DTGVSQNPRHKITKRGQNVTFRCDPISEHNRLYWYRQTLGQGPEFLTYFQNEAQLEKSRLLSDRFSAERPKGSFSTLEIQRTEQGDSAMYLCASSLLRGDGNEQFFGPGTRLTVL.

The V and J genes are TRBV5-1 and TRBJ1-4; D is possibly TRBD1 (5 bases). Trimming took 0 bases from V and 6 from J, leaving 12 bases between them. Germline lookup yields CDR1 SGHRS and CDR2 YFSETQ. CDR3 length equals 15 residues. The CDR3 DNA reads TGCGCCAGCAGCTTGGTAGGGACCTTGGATGAAAAACTGTTTTTT. Encoded protein: CASSLVGTLDEKLFF.

The table lists this clonotype with a count of one. The conserved closing phenylalanine or tryptophan is absent in this CDR3, likely reflecting a read error. The chain carries TRBV6-5 and TRBJ1-1, with D uncertain. V was pared by 6 bases and J by 1 base, with 9 bases between. From germline, CDR1 is MNHEY and CDR2 SVGAGI. The CDR3 sequence is 13 residues long. In DNA, the CDR3 is TGTGCCAGCAGCCGCAGCGGGAACACTGAAGCTTTCTTA. Residues: CASSRSGNTEAFL.